The 28 T cell receptor beta chains reported below all come from one sample, sequenced in a study of cytomegalovirus exposure and HLA in healthy donors. The PCR ran on 60 Vbeta and 13 Jbeta primers. Here immunoSEQ multiplex PCR was the method, and the copy in TCRdb shows in-frame clones only, minus some. This sample carries 200,000 to 250,000 clones, with 1.1% going to the ten biggest clones. The sample taken for sequencing was PBMCs. The receptors come from a girl aged 2-10 years in good health and CMV-seropositive.

This chain joins TRBV30 and TRBJ1-2, with a tentative D call TRBD1 (6 bases). The CDR3 is 14 residues long. Germline CDR1 is GTSNPN and CDR2 is SVGIG (reference sequence). V was cut by 4 bases and J by 3 bases, with 15 bases left in between. The CDR3 nucleotides read TGTGCCTGGACTAGAGAACAGGGTCACTATGGCTACACCTTC. It specifies CAWTREQGHYGYTF.

The genes are TRBV6-5 and TRBJ2-7; 9 bases fit TRBD1. V lost 5 bases and J lost 7; bases outside the gene matches: 12. Germline loops: CDR1 MNHEY, CDR2 SVGAGI. The CDR3 totals 15 residues. The CDR3 nucleotides are TGTGCCAGCAGTGGGGGGACAGGGAGCATGGGGGAGCAGTACTTC. It codes for CASSGGTGSMGEQYF.

This chain uses TRBV2 with TRBJ1-2; D remains ambiguous. The germline V and J ends were trimmed by 5 bases and 12 bases, with 22 bases remaining between them. Germline-derived CDR1 and CDR2 are SNHLY and FYNNEI. The CDR3 spans 14 residues. This CDR3 is CASSSLPRSGRNTF. The CDR3 DNA is TGTGCCAGCAGTTCCCTACCCCGGTCAGGAAGAAACACCTTC.

V gene TRBV6-5 combines with J gene TRBJ2-1; TRBD1 agrees at 9 bases. Trimming removed 2 bases from V and 8 bases from J; junction bases left unmatched: 7. CDR1 and CDR2 from the germline V gene are MNHEY and SVGAGI. This CDR3 has 15 residues. CDR3 sequence: CASSYPGQGTDEQFF. DNA of the CDR3: TGTGCCAGCAGTTACCCAGGACAGGGGACGGATGAGCAGTTCTTC.

The chain combines TRBV29-1 with TRBJ2-5; tentatively, D is TRBD2 (7 bases). The better agreement between TRBJ2-7 and the DNA end casts doubt on the J call. The CDR3 runs 16 residues. In germline, CDR1 is SQVTM, CDR2 ANQGSEA. The DNA of the CDR3 is TGCAGCGTCAAGGGGGGGGGAGCGACAGGAAACTACGAGCAGTACTTC. Residues: CSVKGGGATGNYEQYF.

V is TRBV5-1 and J is TRBJ2-7, with a possible D match to TRBD2 (7 bases). The CDR3 totals 14 residues. With 2 bases removed from V and 5 bases from J, the gap between germline ends came to 14 bases. Germline V gives CDR1 SGHRS, CDR2 YFSETQ. The CDR3 sequence is CASSFRGRGDEQYF. CDR3 bases: TGCGCCAGCAGCTTTCGAGGGAGGGGGGACGAGCAGTACTTC.

The CDR3 loop reads CAWRPAGSYEQYF. The CDR3 DNA reads TGTGCCTGGAGGCCTGCGGGGTCCTACGAGCAGTACTTC. This sequence joins TRBV30 and TRBJ2-7; weak D call: TRBD2 (6 bases). Germline assignment: CDR1 GTSNPN and CDR2 SVGIG (reference sequence). This CDR3 region has 13 residues. Trimming stripped 3 bases from V and 1 base from J, with 10 bases between.

The J gene is TRBJ2-7, the V gene TRBV7-2; D perhaps matches TRBD1 (5 bases). Per the germline V gene, CDR1 is SGHTA and CDR2 is FQGNSA. Trimming stripped 8 bases from V and 5 bases from J, with 19 bases between. The CDR3 sequence is 14 residues long. For the CDR3, the DNA is TGTGCCAGCTCCTTGGCCGGAAAGGGGAACGAGCAGTACTTC. This sequence encodes CASSLAGKGNEQYF. Drawing the rest from reference TRBV7-2 and TRBJ2-7, the complete variable domain is GAGVSQSPSNKVTEKGKDVELRCDPISGHTALYWYRQSLGQGLEFLIYFQGNSAPDKSGLPSDRFSAERTGGSVSTLTIQRTQQEDSAVYLCASSLAGKGNEQYFGPGTRLTVT.

The chain combines TRBV27 with TRBJ2-7; possibly TRBD1 for D (6 bases). The CDR3 spans 14 residues. V was shortened by 3 bases and J by 5 bases, with 14 bases between the two germline ends. Germline V lookup: CDR1 MNHEY, CDR2 SMNVEV (reference sequence). The CDR3 region is CASSFETGTHEQYF. The CDR3 nucleotides are TGTGCCAGCAGTTTTGAAACAGGGACCCACGAGCAGTACTTC.

The chain links TRBV27 to TRBJ2-7, with D possibly matching TRBD1 (5 bases). The CDR3 runs to 17 residues. V was clipped by 3 bases and J by 0 bases, with 18 bases between them. Germline values: CDR1 MNHEY, CDR2 SMNVEV (reference sequence). The chain's CDR3 is CASSLASPGLGSYEQYF. In DNA form, the CDR3 reads TGTGCCAGCAGTTTGGCAAGCCCAGGGTTAGGCTCCTACGAGCAGTACTTC.

CDR3 sequence reads: CASSETRGSYEQYF. The DNA of the CDR3 is TGTGCCAGCAGTGAAACCAGGGGGAGTTACGAGCAGTACTTC. This sequence joins TRBV6-1 and TRBJ2-5; 7 nucleotides align to TRBD1. The DNA end is a closer match to TRBJ2-7, so the J assignment may be wrong. The CDR3 has 14 residues. Germline CDR1 is MNHNS and CDR2 is SASEGT.

V gene TRBV19 combines with J gene TRBJ1-1; perhaps TRBD1 as D (5 bases). Germline CDR1 and CDR2: LNHDA and SQIVND (reference sequence). V lost 7 bases to trimming and J lost 5 bases, with 17 bases between them. The CDR3 consists of 14 residues. The CDR3 bases are TGTGCCAGTAAGGAGTGGCAGGGTAAGACTGAAGCTTTCTTT. Translating gives CASKEWQGKTEAFF.

J is TRBJ2-1 and V is TRBV19; 12 nucleotides align to TRBD2. V was pared by 1 base and J by 6 bases, with 1 base of the junction left unmatched. CDR3 length equals 15 residues. Germline V CDR1 and CDR2: LNHDA, SQIVND (reference sequence). The CDR3 DNA reads TGTGCCAGTAGTATAGGACTAGCGGGAGCCAATGAGCAGTTCTTC. This gives the protein CASSIGLAGANEQFF. The full variable domain, completed using reference TRBV19 and TRBJ2-1, is DGGITQSPKYLFRKEGQNVTLSCEQNLNHDAMYWYRQDPGQGLRLIYYSQIVNDFQKGDIAEGYSVSREKKESFPLTVTSAQKNPTAFYLCASSIGLAGANEQFFGPGTRLTVL.

The chain is built from TRBV6-5 and TRBJ2-5; a possible D gene is TRBD2 (5 bases). This CDR3 contains 13 residues. Germline V gene data show CDR1 as MNHEY and CDR2 as SVGAGI. V lost 2 bases and J lost 11, with 15 bases in between. The CDR3 is CASSYDLLWEQYF. As DNA, the CDR3 is TGTGCCAGCAGTTACGACCTACTTTGGGAGCAGTACTTC.

The chain recombines TRBV7-8 with TRBJ1-3, with TRBD1 matching over 9 bases. Germline values: CDR1 SGHVS, CDR2 FQNEAQ. V lost 5 bases to trimming and J lost 4 bases; unmatched junction nucleotides: 3. This CDR3 spans 14 amino acids. The CDR3 loop is CASSIGTGGNTIYF. Written as DNA, the CDR3 is TGTGCCAGCAGCATCGGGACAGGGGGAAACACCATATATTTT.

V usage is TRBV14 and J usage is TRBJ1-2; TRBD1 matches 9 bases. Germline-derived CDR1 and CDR2 are SGHDN and FVKESK. The CDR3 has 14 amino acids. The J segment lost 7 bases and the V segment lost 4 bases, leaving 7 bases of the junction unmatched. The CDR3: CASSPMGQGAGYTF. CDR3 DNA sequence: TGTGCCAGCAGCCCCATGGGACAGGGAGCTGGCTACACCTTC.

V gene TRBV7-8 combines with J gene TRBJ1-5; 9 bases are shared with TRBD1. J was trimmed by 1 base and V by 4 bases; bases with no gene match: 5. Germline assignment: CDR1 SGHVS and CDR2 FQNEAQ. This CDR3 contains 16 residues. The CDR3 loop reads CASSSRDRASNQPQHF. Written as DNA, the CDR3 is TGTGCCAGCAGCTCTCGGGACAGGGCGAGCAATCAGCCCCAGCATTTT.

V usage is TRBV29-1 and J usage is TRBJ1-2; 10 bases agree with TRBD1. CDR1 is SQVTM and CDR2 is ANQGSEA in the germline V gene. The CDR3 totals 14 residues. With 0 bases clipped from V and 8 bases from J, the junction kept 6 bases outside the gene matches. In nucleotides, the CDR3 is TGCAGCGTTGAAGAGCGACAGGGGGCGCGGGGCTACACCTTC. It yields the protein CSVEERQGARGYTF.

The V and J genes are TRBV6-1 and TRBJ2-3; 7 bases are a match to TRBD2. V was clipped by 4 bases and J by 2 bases; unmatched bases: 15. CDR3 length: 18 amino acids. The V gene's germline CDR1 is MNHNS and CDR2 SASEGT. CDR3 DNA: TGTGCCAGCAGTGGCTGGGGGGGTGGGCTAGCGAACACAGATACGCAGTATTTT. Translating gives CASSGWGGGLANTDTQYF.

The chain carries TRBV10-3 and TRBJ1-2, with 12 bases matching TRBD1. The CDR3 consists of 14 residues. Germline V gene lookup returns CDR1 ENHRY and CDR2 SYGVKD. V shed 4 bases and J 7 bases; nucleotides not matched to a gene: 4. CDR3 protein: CAISGDRGHSGYTF. CDR3 nucleotides: TGTGCCATCAGTGGGGACAGGGGGCATTCTGGCTACACCTTC.

The rearrangement uses TRBV11-2 and TRBJ2-1; D remains ambiguous. Trimming left V 2 bases short and J 13 bases short, with 9 bases between. The CDR3 is made up of 11 amino acids. Germline CDR1 SGHAT, CDR2 FQNNGV. The DNA of the CDR3 is TGTGCCAGCAGCTTATCCCGGTCCCAGTTCTTC. This sequence encodes CASSLSRSQFF. The full variable domain, in which reference TRBV11-2 and TRBJ2-1 provide the parts outside the CDR3, is EAGVAQSPRYKIIEKRQSVAFWCNPISGHATLYWYQQILGQGPKLLIQFQNNGVVDDSQLPKDRFSAERLKGVDSTLKIQPAKLEDSAVYLCASSLSRSQFFGPGTRLTVL.

The genes are TRBV7-3 and TRBJ2-7; 7 positions match TRBD2. The CDR3 extends over 13 amino acids. Germline lookup yields CDR1 SGHTA and CDR2 FQGTGA. The J segment lost 5 bases and the V segment lost 3 bases, leaving 4 bases of the junction unmatched. CDR3 coding DNA: TGTGCCAGCAGCTTCGGCGGGAGAGACGAGCAGTACTTC. Protein sequence: CASSFGGRDEQYF.

This sequence joins TRBV11-2 and TRBJ1-2; 7 positions agree with TRBD1. Germline CDR1 SGHAT, CDR2 FQNNGV. This CDR3 contains 13 residues. With 1 base clipped from V and 7 bases from J, the junction kept 3 bases outside the gene matches. The CDR3, as DNA: TGTGCCAGCAGCTTAGGACAGGGCTCTGGCTACACCTTC. This codes for CASSLGQGSGYTF.

Of note for this clone: An end of the junction does not agree with germline; a read error may underlie this. The gene calls are TRBV7-7 and TRBJ2-1; weak D call: TRBD1 (6 bases). Germline assignment: CDR1 SSHAT and CDR2 FNYEAQ (reference sequence). This CDR3 is 14 amino acids long. The CDR3 DNA sequence: TGTGCTAGCAGCTTAAAACAGGGTATGGGTGAGCAGTTCTTC. Protein sequence: CASSLKQGMGEQFF.

In regard to this clone: The sample holds other DNA sequences that translate to the same CDR3. The chain employs TRBV18 and TRBJ1-5; TRBD1 aligns across 9 bases. Germline loops: CDR1 KGHSH, CDR2 LQKENI. This CDR3 is built from 15 residues. V trimming: 6 bases; J trimming: 7 bases; junction bases outside the gene matches: 10. CDR3 in DNA: TGTGCCAGCTCCTACAAGACAGGGGGAGCCCAGCCCCAGCATTTT. It encodes CASSYKTGGAQPQHF.

This chain connects TRBV18 to TRBJ1-2; D is unresolved. The ends were cut back, 2 bases at V and 4 bases at J, with 11 bases in the middle. Germline V lookup: CDR1 KGHSH, CDR2 LQKENI. The CDR3 has 14 amino acids. CDR3 amino acids: CASSPWAQSYGYTF. DNA of the CDR3: TGTGCCAGCTCACCATGGGCCCAGTCCTATGGCTACACCTTC.

The V and J genes are TRBV9 and TRBJ2-7; D gene uncertain. The length of the CDR3 is 14 residues. The V gene's germline CDR1 is SGDLS and CDR2 YYNGEE. V dropped 0 bases and J dropped 3 bases, with 10 bases sitting between them. The CDR3 coding sequence is TGTGCCAGCAGCGTAGCTTGGGCCGACTACGAGCAGTACTTC. Its protein product is CASSVAWADYEQYF.

The chain recombines TRBV27 with TRBJ2-5; 10 bases line up with TRBD1. The germline CDR1 and CDR2 sequences are MNHEY and SMNVEV (reference sequence). This CDR3 region has 14 residues. V lost 6 bases, J lost 5 bases, and 6 bases stayed unmatched. CDR3 nucleotide sequence: TGTGCCAGCAGACCTCCGGGACAGGGGGAGACCCAGTACTTC. Its translation: CASRPPGQGETQYF.